Listed here are 15 T cell receptor beta chains from one sample, sequenced in a study of CD8+CD57+ T cells in acquired aplastic anemia. Genomic DNA, serving as template, underwent TCR beta VDJ and CDR3 profiling. From the reads, TCRdb called clonotypes with MiXCR, one entry per CDR3 protein. The data hold 62,000 or so distinct CDR3 sequences, with roughly half observed a single time. The sample was sorted CD4+, CD8+, or CD8+CD57+ T cells (not recorded which) from PBMCs. The receptors come from a human donor in good health, serving as a control.

This clonotype was observed many times. The chain couples TRBV20-1 to TRBJ2-7; D remains unclear. V lost 2 bases to trimming and J lost 2 bases, with 7 bases between them. Germline V lookup: CDR1 DFQATT, CDR2 SNEGSKA (reference sequence). The CDR3 length is 12 residues. For the CDR3, the DNA is TGCAGTGCTAGAAGCGAAACCTACGAGCAGTACTTC. This sequence encodes CSARSETYEQYF.

The chain combines TRBV5-1 with TRBJ2-6, with TRBD1 matching 7 bases. CDR1 and CDR2 (germline): SGHRS, YFSETQ. The CDR3 consists of 17 residues. The trim removed 0 bases at V and 0 bases at J, leaving 3 bases unmatched. The CDR3 protein is CASSLVAGGSGANVLTF. CDR3 nucleotide sequence: TGCGCCAGCAGCTTGGTGGCAGGGGGCTCTGGGGCCAACGTCCTGACTTTC.

The chain employs TRBV25-1 and TRBJ2-5, with TRBD1 matching over 8 bases. Germline-derived CDR1 and CDR2 are MGHDK and SYGVNS. The CDR3 contains 15 residues. After removal of 1 base from V and 4 bases from J, the junction contained 5 bases not matched to a gene. The CDR3 DNA follows: TGTGCCAGCAGTGAATCGACAGGGGTGGGAGAGACCCAGTACTTC. The encoded protein is CASSESTGVGETQYF.

V and J are TRBV2 and TRBJ1-2; D might be TRBD1 (5 bases). Germline assignment: CDR1 SNHLY and CDR2 FYNNEI. The V gene lost 4 bases and the J gene lost 3 bases, with 12 bases spanning the gap. This CDR3 spans 14 amino acids. CDR3 DNA: TGTGCCAGCAGTGGGGGCGGGACGGACTATGGCTACACCTTC. Translating gives CASSGGGTDYGYTF.

This rearrangement joins TRBV20-1 to TRBJ2-3; D is unresolved. Germline values: CDR1 DFQATT, CDR2 SNEGSKA (reference sequence). Trimming removed 0 bases at V and 4 bases at J, with 11 bases between. The CDR3 is made up of 14 amino acids. CDR3 in amino acids: CSARDALGADTQYF. CDR3 bases: TGCAGTGCTAGAGATGCGCTAGGAGCAGATACGCAGTATTTT.

This chain joins TRBV7-9 and TRBJ1-5; D remains ambiguous. CDR1 and CDR2 (germline): SEHNR, FQNEAQ (reference sequence). V was clipped by 5 bases and J by 3 bases, with 5 bases between them. The CDR3 totals 12 residues. The CDR3 protein is CASSEVNQPQHF. In DNA form, the CDR3 reads TGTGCCAGCAGCGAGGTCAATCAGCCCCAGCATTTT.

This clonotype came up once. The junction and the germline gene differ at one end; a read error may be behind it. The rearrangement joins TRBV7-9 to TRBJ2-3; D uncertain. CDR1 is SEHNR, CDR2 FQNEAQ, per germline (reference sequence). The CDR3 length is 9 residues. The CDR3 loop reads CASSTEVDF. CDR3 sequence (DNA): TGTGCCAGCAGCACCGAGGTCGATTTT.

A remark on this clonotype: Since a much larger clone is just one base distant, this may be a read error. The chain joins TRBV6-5 to TRBJ1-1; TRBD1 is a possible D gene (6 bases). This CDR3 has 14 residues. V lost 0 bases to trimming and J lost 6 bases, with 11 bases between them. Germline V gene data show CDR1 as MNHEY and CDR2 as SVGAGI. The CDR3 protein is CASSYSARGAEAFF. Here the CDR3 DNA reads TGTGCCAGCAGTTACTCCGCCAGGGGCGCTGAAGCTTTCTTT.

At least ten counts were recorded for this clonotype. The chain joins TRBV4-1 to TRBJ2-2; D uncertain. V gave up 1 base and J gave up 1 base, with 4 bases separating them. The germline CDR1 and CDR2 sequences are MGHRA and YSYEKL. The CDR3 extends over 14 amino acids. In DNA form, the CDR3 reads TGCGCCAGCAGCCAAGGACGGAACACCGGGGAGCTGTTTTTT. This codes for CASSQGRNTGELFF.

This chain links TRBV25-1 with TRBJ1-2, with 8 bases that match TRBD1. The trim removed 4 bases at V and 6 bases at J, leaving 4 bases unmatched. The germline gives CDR1 MGHDK, CDR2 SYGVNS. The CDR3 covers 13 residues. The CDR3 DNA follows: TGTGCCAGCAGTGCTCCACAGGGGGATGGCTACACCTTC. This translates into CASSAPQGDGYTF.

The V call is TRBV2, the J call TRBJ1-1, with 8 bases identical to TRBD1. V shed 5 bases and J 1 base; nucleotides not matched to a gene: 6. The CDR3 is 15 amino acids. The germline CDR1 and CDR2 sequences are SNHLY and FYNNEI. CDR3 protein: CASSPSTGENTEAFF. DNA for the CDR3: TGTGCCAGCAGTCCTTCGACAGGGGAGAACACTGAAGCTTTCTTT.

This clonotype was seen many times. The chain combines TRBV19 with TRBJ2-5, with 8 bases that match TRBD1. This CDR3 comprises 14 residues. V lost 4 bases to trimming and J lost 0 bases; unmatched junction nucleotides: 1. In germline, CDR1 is LNHDA, CDR2 SQIVND (reference sequence). The CDR3 sequence is CASSKTGDQETQYF. CDR3 nucleotides: TGTGCCAGTAGTAAGACAGGGGACCAAGAGACCCAGTACTTC.

This clonotype was observed many times. This chain joins TRBV6-1 and TRBJ1-2; no clear D. Trimming removed 5 bases from V and 1 base from J, with 17 bases in between. This CDR3 contains 16 residues. Germline V gene lookup returns CDR1 MNHNS and CDR2 SASEGT. The DNA for the CDR3 is TGTGCCAGCAGTCCAAATGACGGAGGTTATAACTATGGCTACACCTTC. It codes for CASSPNDGGYNYGYTF.

V is TRBV7-8 and J is TRBJ2-7, with 13 positions matching TRBD2. This CDR3 is 16 amino acids long. With 6 bases clipped from V and 5 bases from J, the junction kept 10 bases outside the gene matches. Germline-derived CDR1 and CDR2 are SGHVS and FQNEAQ. The CDR3 reads CASSARTSGGGDEQYV. CDR3 sequence (DNA): TGTGCCAGCAGTGCCAGGACTAGCGGGGGCGGCGACGAGCAGTACGTC.

The chain couples TRBV24-1 to TRBJ2-7; D not resolved. This CDR3 region has 13 residues. Germline CDR1 and CDR2: KGHDR and SFDVKD. V gave up 3 bases and J gave up 0 bases, with 5 bases separating them. For the CDR3, the DNA is TGTGCCACCAGTGATCCGATCTCCTACGAGCAGTACTTC. Protein: CATSDPISYEQYF.